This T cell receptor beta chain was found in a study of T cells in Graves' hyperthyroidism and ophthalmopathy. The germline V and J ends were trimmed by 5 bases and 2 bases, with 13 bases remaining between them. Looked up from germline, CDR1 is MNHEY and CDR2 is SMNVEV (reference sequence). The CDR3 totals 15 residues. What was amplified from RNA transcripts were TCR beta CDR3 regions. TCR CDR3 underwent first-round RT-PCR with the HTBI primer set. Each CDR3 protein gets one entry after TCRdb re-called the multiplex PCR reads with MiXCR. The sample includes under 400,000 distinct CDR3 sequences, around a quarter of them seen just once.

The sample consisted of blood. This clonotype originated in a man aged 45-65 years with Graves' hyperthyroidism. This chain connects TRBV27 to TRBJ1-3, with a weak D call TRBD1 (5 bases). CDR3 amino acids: CASSLGGAAGNTIYF. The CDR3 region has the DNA TGTGCCAGCAGTCTAGGTGGGGCTGCTGGAAACACCATATATTTT.